One and the same sample provided the 18 T cell receptor beta chains below, sequenced in a study of human T cells and chemical hapten exposure. In TCRdb, the RACE reads were re-called with MiXCR into one record per CDR3 protein. The sample includes some 84,000 distinct CDR3 sequences, 11% of them seen just once. Time point noted: patch test 3, about 24 weeks after DPC sensitization. As to treatment: therapeutic diphenylcyclopropenone sensitization with weekly scalp DPC. This specimen consisted of whole blood, obtained in connection with sensitization to the hapten diphenylcyclopropenone (DPC). These receptor sequences come from a woman between 50 and 59 years old with alopecia areata. Some clones in this sample may be carry-over from other donors' samples.

In its sample, this clonotype was seen many times. The CDR3 nucleotides read TGTGCCAGCAGCCACCCGGGACGGCCAGATACGCAGTATTTT. Encoded protein: CASSHPGRPDTQYF. This chain links TRBV14 with TRBJ2-3; D may match TRBD1 or TRBD2 (5 bases each). V was pared by 3 bases and J by 4 bases, with 11 bases between. Germline lookup yields CDR1 SGHDN and CDR2 FVKESK. The CDR3 is 14 residues long.

This clonotype showed up many times. As DNA, the CDR3 is TGTGCCAGCAGCCTCGGAATGACAGGGGGCAATCAGCCCCAGCATTTT. Translated, it gives CASSLGMTGGNQPQHF. The chain recombines TRBV5-5 with TRBJ1-5; 8 nucleotides agree with TRBD1. CDR3 length: 16 amino acids. Losses at the gene ends were 4 bases for V and 2 bases for J; bases not matched to a gene: 8. In germline, CDR1 is SGHKS, CDR2 YYEKEE (reference sequence).

This clonotype was picked up many times. The chain carries TRBV12-3 or TRBV12-4 and TRBJ2-7, with D perhaps TRBD2 (5 bases). There are 13 residues in the CDR3. V shed 5 bases and J shed 2 bases, with 10 bases lying between them. Here the CDR3 DNA reads TGTGCCAGCAGTAACCTCGGGACCTACGAGCAGTACTTC. This sequence encodes CASSNLGTYEQYF.

This clonotype occurred many times. The rearrangement links TRBV20-1 to TRBJ2-1; 13 bases match TRBD2. V lost 3 bases, J lost 5 bases, and 4 bases stayed unmatched. CDR1 is DFQATT and CDR2 is SNEGSKA in the germline V gene (reference sequence). The CDR3 sequence is 15 residues long. CDR3 residues: CSASPTSGRDNEQFF. Here the CDR3 DNA reads TGCAGTGCTAGCCCCACTAGCGGGAGGGACAATGAGCAGTTCTTC.

This clonotype appeared a few times. The chain links TRBV6-2 or TRBV6-3 to TRBJ2-7; 10 bases are a match to TRBD2. The V gene end was trimmed by 8 bases and the J gene end by 7 bases; junction bases not matched to a gene: 11. The CDR3 extends over 14 amino acids. Germline lookup yields CDR1 MNHEY and CDR2 SVGEGT. DNA for the CDR3: TGTGCCAGCGTGCCTAGCGGGAGACGAAATGAGCAGTACTTC. Amino acids: CASVPSGRRNEQYF.

This clonotype was observed at least ten times. The genes are TRBV12-3 or TRBV12-4 and TRBJ2-1; TRBD2 is a possible D gene (6 bases). Deletions cut 7 bases from V and 1 base from J, with 11 bases between. The CDR3 has 14 residues. The CDR3 nucleotides read TGTGCCAGCATAAGAGGGACTTCCTACAATGAGCAGTTCTTC. Protein: CASIRGTSYNEQFF.

V is TRBV7-9 and J is TRBJ2-5; no definite D call. The CDR3 covers 13 residues. Trimming pared 1 base from V and 4 bases from J, leaving 7 bases between. Germline CDR1 SEHNR, CDR2 FQNEAQ (reference sequence). The CDR3 bases are TGTGCCAGCAGCTTAGTCGGCGGAGAGACCCAGTACTTC. Encoded protein: CASSLVGGETQYF.

This clonotype was counted at least ten times. The genes are TRBV5-6 and TRBJ1-2; perhaps TRBD1 as D (6 bases). Trimming took 5 bases from V and 3 from J, leaving 11 bases between them. Per the germline V gene, CDR1 is SGHDT and CDR2 is YYEEEE. The CDR3 is 13 residues long. The CDR3 sequence: CASSTPGDYGYTF. The CDR3 coding sequence is TGTGCCAGCAGTACCCCAGGGGACTATGGCTACACCTTC.

This clonotype occurred many times. The genes are TRBV6-1 and TRBJ2-7; 8 bases map to TRBD1. Losses at the gene ends were 0 bases for V and 2 bases for J; bases not matched to a gene: 3. From germline, CDR1 is MNHNS and CDR2 SASEGT. This CDR3 contains 15 residues. The CDR3 DNA follows: TGTGCCAGCAGTGAAGCGGCGACAGGGGCCTACGAGCAGTACTTC. It specifies CASSEAATGAYEQYF.

This clonotype was found many times. The genes are TRBV27 and TRBJ2-7; 14 positions agree with TRBD2. This CDR3 region has 14 residues. Germline V gives CDR1 MNHEY, CDR2 SMNVEV (reference sequence). Unmatched junction bases numbered 1, after V lost 7 bases and J lost 2 bases. The CDR3 sequence is CASTGLAGAYEQYF. The CDR3 DNA is TGTGCCAGCACGGGACTAGCGGGGGCCTACGAGCAGTACTTC.

This clonotype has a count of ten or more. This chain connects TRBV7-9 to TRBJ2-7; no clear D gene. Trimming removed 6 bases from V and 5 bases from J, with 11 bases in between. Germline V gene sequence: CDR1 SEHNR, CDR2 FQNEAQ (reference sequence). This CDR3 spans 12 amino acids. The CDR3 is CASRTIGHEQYF. The CDR3 region has the DNA TGTGCCAGCAGGACCATCGGGCACGAGCAGTACTTC. Full variable domain (remainder filled in from reference TRBV7-9 and TRBJ2-7): DTGVSQNPRHKITKRGQNVTFRCDPISEHNRLYWYRQTLGQGPEFLTYFQNEAQLEKSRLLSDRFSAERPKGSFSTLEIQRTEQGDSAMYLCASRTIGHEQYFGPGTRLTVT.

This clonotype came up many times. The V and J genes are TRBV28 and TRBJ2-7, with D tentatively TRBD1 or TRBD2 (5 bases each). Per the germline V gene, CDR1 is MDHEN and CDR2 is SYDVKM. There are 14 residues in the CDR3. Between the trimmed V and J ends, which lost 6 bases and 0 bases, there was a span of 12 bases. CDR3: CASRGDPSSYEQYF. CDR3 in DNA: TGTGCCAGCAGGGGGGACCCAAGCTCCTACGAGCAGTACTTC. Complete variable domain (other parts from reference TRBV28 and TRBJ2-7): DVKVTQSSRYLVKRTGEKVFLECVQDMDHENMFWYRQDPGLGLRLIYFSYDVKMKEKGDIPEGYSVSREKKERFSLILESASTNQTSMYLCASRGDPSSYEQYFGPGTRLTVT.

This sequence joins TRBV24-1 and TRBJ1-2; D call uncertain. The germline V gene has CDR1 KGHDR and CDR2 SFDVKD. V lost 1 base, J lost 4 bases, and 9 bases lay in between. CDR3 size: 14 residues. Here the CDR3 DNA reads TGTGCCACCAGTGATTTAGGCGTTTCCTATGGCTACACCTTC. As protein: CATSDLGVSYGYTF.

The genes are TRBV6-1 and TRBJ1-2, with a possible D match to TRBD1 (6 bases). CDR3 length: 14 amino acids. In germline, CDR1 is MNHNS, CDR2 SASEGT. The V end was cut by 2 bases, the J end by 7 bases, with 14 bases between. CDR3 sequence reads: CASSETGGGSGYTF. DNA for the CDR3: TGTGCCAGCAGTGAAACGGGGGGCGGGAGTGGCTACACCTTC.

This clonotype occurred a few times. This chain links TRBV7-6 with TRBJ2-1; a weak D match, TRBD1 (6 bases). V was trimmed by 1 base and J by 7 bases, leaving 17 bases between them. CDR3 length: 16 residues. The V gene's germline CDR1 is SGHVS and CDR2 FNYEAQ. The CDR3 DNA reads TGTGCCAGCAGCTTAGTGGTCCAGGGGAAACGGAATGAGCAGTTCTTC. Translation gives CASSLVVQGKRNEQFF.

The sample holds many counts of this clonotype. The chain is built from TRBV28 and TRBJ2-3; TRBD2 matches 13 bases. Trimming removed 6 bases from V and 4 bases from J; junction bases left unmatched: 13. The CDR3 covers 18 residues. Germline assignment: CDR1 MDHEN and CDR2 SYDVKM. The CDR3 reads CASSPRTSGSRFSDTQYF. The CDR3 bases are TGTGCCAGCAGCCCACGGACTAGCGGGAGTCGCTTCTCAGATACGCAGTATTTT.

V gene TRBV20-1 combines with J gene TRBJ2-7; D is perhaps TRBD2 (6 bases). Per the germline V gene, CDR1 is DFQATT and CDR2 is SNEGSKA (reference sequence). The CDR3 loop spans 14 amino acids. V was pared by 1 base and J by 4 bases, with 14 bases between. CDR3 sequence: CSARVGGTGYEQYF. The CDR3 DNA reads TGCAGTGCTAGAGTGGGGGGAACGGGGTACGAGCAGTACTTC.

This clonotype turned up a few times. The V call is TRBV20-1, the J call TRBJ2-3, with a weak D call TRBD1 (6 bases). Trimming removed 3 bases from V and 5 bases from J, with 12 bases in between. The germline V gene has CDR1 DFQATT and CDR2 SNEGSKA (reference sequence). The CDR3 spans 13 residues. The DNA for the CDR3 is TGCAGTGCTAGGTCCAGGGGAGTAGATACGCAGTATTTT. It codes for CSARSRGVDTQYF.